This is a list of T cell receptor beta chains from one sample in a study of blood T cell repertoires in COVID-19. Assay used: immunoSEQ multiplex PCR; TCRdb lists only in-frame clones, some missing. The sample consists of about 120,000 clones, roughly 82% of them appearing once. Material for sequencing was peripheral blood. The receptors stem from a human donor in a cohort sampled during active COVID-19. The CDR3 runs from the conserved cysteine through the conserved F or W. The D gene is left open where the match is weak. The listing skips clone size in some rows; elsewhere it reads once, few, many or a size class.

CDR3 DNA: TGCACCAGCAGCCGGGAGGGACAGGATAATCAGCCCCAGCATTTT
CDR3 protein: CTSSREGQDNQPQHF
V gene: TRBV1
J gene: TRBJ1-5
D gene: NA
clone size: NA

CDR3 DNA: TGTGCCAGTAGAAACCCCTTCCCAGGTTTCATCGACAATGAGCAGTTCTTC
CDR3 protein: CASRNPFPGFIDNEQFF
V gene: TRBV19
J gene: TRBJ2-1
D gene: NA
clone size: NA

CDR3 DNA: TGTGCCAGCAGCCGACAGGGTCCGAATGAGCAGTTCTTC
CDR3 protein: CASSRQGPNEQFF
V gene: TRBV6-5
J gene: TRBJ2-1
D gene: TRBD1
clone size: NA

CDR3 DNA: TGTGCCACCAGCACCCCTAAGACAGGGAACTATGGCTACACCTTC
CDR3 protein: CATSTPKTGNYGYTF
V gene: TRBV15
J gene: TRBJ1-2
D gene: TRBD1
clone size: NA

CDR3 DNA: TGTGCCAGCAGTTTTTCGGTTGGGCTCAGACTAAGCAATCAGCCCCAGCATTTT
CDR3 protein: CASSFSVGLRLSNQPQHF
V gene: TRBV28
J gene: TRBJ1-5
D gene: NA
clone size: NA

CDR3 DNA: TGTGCCAGCAGCTTAGGGGGGCCTATGAGCTCTGGAAACACCATATATTTT
CDR3 protein: CASSLGGPMSSGNTIYF
V gene: TRBV13
J gene: TRBJ1-3
D gene: NA
clone size: NA

CDR3 DNA: TGTGCCAGCAGTTTGACTAGCGGGGGGATCGATGAGCAGTTCTTC
CDR3 protein: CASSLTSGGIDEQFF
V gene: TRBV28
J gene: TRBJ2-1
D gene: TRBD2
clone size: NA

CDR3 DNA: TGCGCCAGCAGCTTGGCCGGGACAGATAATTCACCCCTCCACTTT
CDR3 protein: CASSLAGTDNSPLHF
V gene: TRBV5-1
J gene: TRBJ1-6
D gene: TRBD1
clone size: NA

CDR3 DNA: TGTGCCAGCAGCCCCCAGGGAGGGAACTATGGCTACACCTTC
CDR3 protein: CASSPQGGNYGYTF
V gene: TRBV7-2
J gene: TRBJ1-2
D gene: NA
clone size: NA

CDR3 DNA: TGTGCCAGCAGCTTAAGCGAAGTTGTGGATATGGGGCGACAAGCTTTCTTT
CDR3 protein: CASSLSEVVDMGRQAFF
V gene: TRBV7-8
J gene: TRBJ1-1
D gene: NA
clone size: NA

CDR3 DNA: TGTGCCATCCAAGGGGTGAACACTGAAGCTTTCTTT
CDR3 protein: CAIQGVNTEAFF
V gene: TRBV10-3
J gene: TRBJ1-1
D gene: NA
clone size: NA

CDR3 DNA: TGTGCCAGCAGTAGGGGCGGCGGTGTGTTTGAGACCCAGTACTTC
CDR3 protein: CASSRGGGVFETQYF
V gene: TRBV2
J gene: TRBJ2-5
D gene: NA
clone size: few

CDR3 DNA: TGTGCCAGCTCCTCCGGGGGGCGATTAGGGGAAAAACTGTTTTTT
CDR3 protein: CASSSGGRLGEKLFF
V gene: TRBV3-1/TRBV3-2
J gene: TRBJ1-4
D gene: NA
clone size: NA

CDR3 DNA: TGTGCCAGCAGTGAAGTGGGACAGGGGTTGAACACTGAAGCTTTCTTT
CDR3 protein: CASSEVGQGLNTEAFF
V gene: TRBV6-1
J gene: TRBJ1-1
D gene: TRBD1
clone size: NA